The present T cell receptor beta chain was sequenced within a study of long-term antiretroviral therapy in people with HIV. The run of the v3.0 immunoSEQ assay was at survey level. TCRdb's copy holds only in-frame clones and misses some; the assay was immunoSEQ multiplex PCR. The sample has about 24,000 clones; 81% are singletons. Points on this clone: The target antigen is unknown.

Study-level findings and limits: Those clones which expanded before ART made up the dominant part of the repertoire at all time points.

The source was unsorted PBMCs, collected 4.4 years after starting antiretroviral therapy. This clonotype was obtained from a man aged 25 to 45 with HIV.

The CDR3 here is CASSLEGNSYNEQFF. DNA of the CDR3: TGTGCCAGCAGTTTAGAGGGGAACTCCTACAATGAGCAGTTCTTC. The chain employs TRBV28 and TRBJ2-1, with D possibly called TRBD1 or TRBD2 (5 bases each). The CDR3 consists of 15 residues. Looked up from germline, CDR1 is MDHEN and CDR2 is SYDVKM. Trimming removed 2 bases from V and 0 bases from J, with 8 bases in between.